The present TCR beta chain was sequenced within a study of T cell responses to AZD1222 COVID-19 vaccine. Study-level background: Recipients boosted at about 4 weeks or about 12 weeks are pooled. Study results and limitations: There were mostly white British donors and more females than males, and clonal diversity was possibly underestimated.

The germline CDR1 and CDR2 sequences are LNHDA and SQIVND (reference sequence). The CDR3 loop spans 15 amino acids. V shed 8 bases and J shed 0 bases, with 16 bases lying between them. TCRdb's copy holds only in-frame clones and misses some; the assay was immunoSEQ multiplex PCR. The table includes just under 85,000 clones, more than 75% detected once. Regarding this clone: Its specificity is not known.

V is TRBV19 and J is TRBJ1-2; D unclear. Sequencing was performed on peripheral blood, taken on day 0 of AZD1222 vaccination. The TCR originated in an adult in good health. The CDR3 here is CASSFRAPANYGYTF. The CDR3 DNA follows: TGTGCCAGTTCGTTCCGGGCCCCAGCTAACTATGGCTACACCTTC.